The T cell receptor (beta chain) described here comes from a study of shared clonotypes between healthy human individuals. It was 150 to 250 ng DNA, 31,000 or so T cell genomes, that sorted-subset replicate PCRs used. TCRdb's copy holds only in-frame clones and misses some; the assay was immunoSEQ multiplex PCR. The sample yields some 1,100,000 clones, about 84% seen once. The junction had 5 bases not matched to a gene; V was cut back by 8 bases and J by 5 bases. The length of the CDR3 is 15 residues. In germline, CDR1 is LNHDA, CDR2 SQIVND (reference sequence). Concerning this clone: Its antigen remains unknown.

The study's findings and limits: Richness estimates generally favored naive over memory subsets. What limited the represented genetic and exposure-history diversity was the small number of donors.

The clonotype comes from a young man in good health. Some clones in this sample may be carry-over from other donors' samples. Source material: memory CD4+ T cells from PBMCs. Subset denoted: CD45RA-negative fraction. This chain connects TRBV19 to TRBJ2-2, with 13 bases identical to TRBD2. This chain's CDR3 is CASVGTSGNTGELFF. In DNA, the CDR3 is TGTGCCAGTGTAGGGACTAGCGGGAATACCGGGGAGCTGTTTTTT.